This entry lists 24 T cell receptor beta chains sequenced from one sample in a study of T cell repertoires in cytomegalovirus infection. TCRdb recomputed calls from the reads with MiXCR, one row per CDR3 protein. The table includes about 71,000 distinct CDR3 sequences, around 20% detected once. These receptors have no identified antigens. The input for sequencing was CD8+ T cells from cultured PBMCs, taken from culture after CMV antigen stimulation. These TCRs come from a human donor in good health (CMV status not recorded). Some clones in this sample may be carry-over from other donors' samples.

This clonotype occurred a few times. The chain is built from TRBV12-3 or TRBV12-4 and TRBJ2-2; perhaps TRBD2 as D (5 bases). The V and J ends lost 11 bases and 2 bases respectively, with 15 bases between them. This CDR3 spans 14 amino acids. The CDR3 region has the DNA TGTGCCGTATCTCCCCCGGGAAACACCGGGGAGCTGTTTTTT. Protein sequence: CAVSPPGNTGELFF.

V is TRBV12-3 or TRBV12-4 and J is TRBJ1-1; possible D gene TRBD1, 5 bases. Trimming took 5 bases from V and 4 from J, leaving 17 bases between them. This CDR3 has 15 amino acids. CDR3 in amino acids: CASSKGVWPITEAFF. The CDR3 nucleotides read TGTGCCAGCAGTAAAGGGGTCTGGCCCATCACTGAAGCTTTCTTT.

This clonotype was observed a few times. V is TRBV7-9 and J is TRBJ2-3; 11 bases line up with TRBD2. Germline lookup yields CDR1 SEHNR and CDR2 FQNEAQ (reference sequence). V shed 7 bases, J shed 1 base, and the junction held 19 bases outside the gene matches. The CDR3 extends over 20 amino acids. CDR3 DNA: TGTGCCAGCACCACCCCCTCGGCGGCTAGCGGGGGGCGGGGCACAGATACGCAGTATTTT. It encodes CASTTPSAASGGRGTDTQYF. Full variable domain (rest looked up from reference TRBV7-9 and TRBJ2-3): DTGVSQNPRHKITKRGQNVTFRCDPISEHNRLYWYRQTLGQGPEFLTYFQNEAQLEKSRLLSDRFSAERPKGSFSTLEIQRTEQGDSAMYLCASTTPSAASGGRGTDTQYFGPGTRLTVL.

This chain joins TRBV6-6 and TRBJ2-3, with D perhaps being TRBD1 or TRBD2 (5 bases each). Germline assignment: CDR1 MNHNY and CDR2 SVGAGI (reference sequence). V gave up 2 bases and J gave up 4 bases, with 19 bases separating them. The length of the CDR3 is 17 residues. CDR3 sequence reads: CASSYGVWGSGADTQYF. The DNA of the CDR3 is TGTGCCAGCAGTTACGGCGTATGGGGGAGTGGTGCAGATACGCAGTATTTT.

The table lists this clonotype with a few counts. The chain carries TRBV7-9 and TRBJ1-1; perhaps TRBD1 as D (6 bases). Trimming shortened V by 2 bases and J by 1 base, and 17 bases separated the two germline ends. This CDR3 comprises 17 residues. Germline V gene lookup returns CDR1 SEHNR and CDR2 FQNEAQ (reference sequence). The CDR3 DNA follows: TGTGCCAGCAGCTTAAGAGGACAGCCGATTGGGAACACTGAAGCTTTCTTT. Protein: CASSLRGQPIGNTEAFF.

This chain joins TRBV6-2 or TRBV6-3 and TRBJ2-2, with no clear D. The CDR3 has 15 amino acids. CDR1 MNHEY and CDR2 SVGEGT come from the germline V gene. The V end lost 2 bases, the J end lost 3 bases, and 10 bases lay between the germline ends. CDR3 sequence reads: CASSYEVLYTGELFF. The CDR3 region has the DNA TGTGCCAGCAGTTACGAGGTTCTATACACCGGGGAGCTGTTTTTT.

This clonotype was seen only a few times. The chain joins TRBV6-8 to TRBJ1-1; D uncertain. Trimming took 0 bases from V and 2 from J, leaving 10 bases between them. The CDR3 has 15 amino acids. Per the germline V gene, CDR1 is MNHGY and CDR2 is SAAAGT. The CDR3 region is CASSYSGLGNTEAFF. The DNA for the CDR3 is TGTGCCAGCAGTTACTCAGGTTTGGGTAACACTGAAGCTTTCTTT.

The V and J genes are TRBV9 and TRBJ2-3; TRBD2 aligns across 9 bases. The CDR3 consists of 15 residues. Germline CDR1 and CDR2: SGDLS and YYNGEE. V lost 0 bases, J lost 6 bases, and 5 bases stayed unmatched. The CDR3 sequence: CASSVDAGGADTQYF. In nucleotides, the CDR3 is TGTGCCAGCAGCGTAGATGCGGGGGGGGCCGATACGCAGTATTTT.

This clonotype was seen only a few times. This sequence joins TRBV2 and TRBJ2-5, with 12 bases matching TRBD2. Unmatched junction bases numbered 5, after V lost 4 bases and J lost 2 bases. Germline assignment: CDR1 SNHLY and CDR2 FYNNEI. The CDR3 totals 16 residues. CDR3 sequence: CASSVLTSGGQETQYF. The CDR3 DNA reads TGTGCCAGCAGTGTATTGACTAGCGGGGGACAAGAGACCCAGTACTTC.

The chain uses TRBV7-9 and TRBJ1-1; D is undetermined. This CDR3 region has 15 residues. CDR1 and CDR2 from the germline V gene are SEHNR and FQNEAQ (reference sequence). Trimming removed 5 bases from V and 4 bases from J, with 17 bases in between. The CDR3 DNA is TGTGCCAGCAGCAAAGGGTCCGGGTACGGCACTGAAGCTTTCTTT. Its translation is CASSKGSGYGTEAFF.

The sample holds a few counts of this clonotype. V usage is TRBV12-3 or TRBV12-4 and J usage is TRBJ2-7; weak D call: TRBD1 (5 bases). This CDR3 contains 12 residues. V was shortened by 3 bases and J by 5 bases, with 8 bases between the two germline ends. CDR3 protein: CASSLSGNEQYF. The CDR3 nucleotides are TGTGCCAGCAGTTTGTCAGGGAACGAGCAGTACTTC.

This clonotype was seen a handful of times. The chain's CDR3 is CASSPPRTYEQYF. CDR3 DNA sequence: TGTGCCAGCAGCCCACCACGTACCTACGAGCAGTACTTC. The chain couples TRBV7-2 to TRBJ2-7, with D unresolved. Germline CDR1 reads SGHTA; CDR2 reads FQGNSA. V was trimmed by 5 bases and J by 2 bases, leaving 10 bases between them. This CDR3 spans 13 amino acids.

This clonotype was recorded a few times. The chain links TRBV12-3 or TRBV12-4 to TRBJ1-2; D ambiguous. CDR3 length equals 13 residues. V was pared by 4 bases and J by 2 bases, with 8 bases between. CDR3 in amino acids: CASSYRGNYGYTF. The CDR3 DNA is TGTGCCAGCAGTTACCGAGGGAACTATGGCTACACCTTC.

There are many counts of this clonotype. This chain uses TRBV7-9 with TRBJ2-1, with TRBD2 identical over 10 bases. Losses at the gene ends were 7 bases for V and 5 bases for J; bases not matched to a gene: 8. The length of the CDR3 is 15 residues. Germline loops: CDR1 SEHNR, CDR2 FQNEAQ (reference sequence). The CDR3, as DNA: TGTGCCAGCACCCTCGGTCTAGCGGGGGACAATGAGCAGTTCTTC. Translation: CASTLGLAGDNEQFF. The full variable domain, rest sourced from reference TRBV7-9 and TRBJ2-1, is DTGVSQNPRHKITKRGQNVTFRCDPISEHNRLYWYRQTLGQGPEFLTYFQNEAQLEKSRLLSDRFSAERPKGSFSTLEIQRTEQGDSAMYLCASTLGLAGDNEQFFGPGTRLTVL.

In this sample, this clonotype turned up many times. The V call is TRBV7-2, the J call TRBJ2-2; no firm D call. Germline lookup yields CDR1 SGHTA and CDR2 FQGNSA. Trimming took 2 bases from V and 3 from J, leaving 7 bases between them. This CDR3 spans 14 amino acids. This CDR3 is CASSLYPHTGELFF. CDR3 DNA sequence: TGTGCCAGCAGCTTATACCCCCACACCGGGGAGCTGTTTTTT.

This chain uses TRBV7-8 with TRBJ2-7; 8 bases map to TRBD1. J gave up 5 bases and V 1 base, and 7 bases lay outside the gene matches. Per germline, CDR1 SGHVS and CDR2 FQNEAQ. CDR3 size: 15 residues. The CDR3 protein is CASSLGGQGANEQYF. The CDR3 DNA is TGTGCCAGCAGCTTAGGGGGTCAGGGGGCTAACGAGCAGTACTTC.

The rearrangement uses TRBV6-1 and TRBJ2-7; D possibly corresponds to TRBD1 (5 bases). Trimming removed 0 bases from V and 0 bases from J, with 12 bases in between. The germline V gene has CDR1 MNHNS and CDR2 SASEGT. This CDR3 comprises 16 residues. CDR3 bases: TGTGCCAGCAGTGAAGCGGAGACAGCGACCTCCTACGAGCAGTACTTC. It is translated as CASSEAETATSYEQYF.

This clonotype was seen a few times. The J gene is TRBJ2-1, the V gene TRBV7-3; 10 bases align to TRBD2. The trim removed 5 bases at V and 2 bases at J, leaving 9 bases unmatched. CDR3 length equals 17 residues. Germline assignment: CDR1 SGHTA and CDR2 FQGTGA. CDR3 amino acids: CASSPASGGVTYNEQFF. The CDR3 bases are TGTGCCAGCAGCCCTGCTAGCGGGGGTGTGACCTACAATGAGCAGTTCTTC. The entire variable domain, with the rest obtained from reference TRBV7-3 and TRBJ2-1, is as follows: GAGVSQTPSNKVTEKGKYVELRCDPISGHTALYWYRQSLGQGPEFLIYFQGTGAADDSGLPNDRFFAVRPEGSVSTLKIQRTERGDSAVYLCASSPASGGVTYNEQFFGPGTRLTVL.

This clonotype was seen a single time. The CDR3 nucleotides are TGTGCCAGCAGCGCCCTAACAGGGGGCGAAGCTTTCTTT. It encodes CASSALTGGEAFF. This rearrangement joins TRBV11-2 to TRBJ1-1, with 9 bases that match TRBD1. CDR3 length: 13 residues. Trimming at V came to 5 bases and at J to 8 bases, leaving 6 bases not matched to a gene. Germline V gene lookup returns CDR1 SGHAT and CDR2 FQNNGV. The variable domain in full, completed from reference TRBV11-2 and TRBJ1-1, reads EAGVAQSPRYKIIEKRQSVAFWCNPISGHATLYWYQQILGQGPKLLIQFQNNGVVDDSQLPKDRFSAERLKGVDSTLKIQPAKLEDSAVYLCASSALTGGEAFFGQGTRLTVV.

The chain's CDR3 is CASSPKVGQRTDTQYF. The CDR3 nucleotides are TGTGCCAGCAGCCCGAAGGTAGGACAACGCACAGATACGCAGTATTTT. V usage is TRBV6-6 and J usage is TRBJ2-3; perhaps TRBD1 as D (5 bases). The CDR3 runs 16 residues. Per germline, CDR1 MNHNY and CDR2 SVGAGI (reference sequence). The V end was cut by 6 bases, the J end by 1 base, with 17 bases between.

The CDR3 spells CASSDGQGNSPLHF. The CDR3 DNA reads TGTGCCAGCAGTGATGGGCAGGGTAATTCACCCCTCCACTTT. This chain connects TRBV2 to TRBJ1-6; TRBD1 is a possible D gene (5 bases). Looked up from germline, CDR1 is SNHLY and CDR2 is FYNNEI. The CDR3 is 14 residues long. V was pared by 3 bases and J by 6 bases, with 9 bases between.

This clonotype has a count of ten or more. The V gene is TRBV4-3, the J gene TRBJ2-7, with D perhaps TRBD1 (5 bases). The CDR3 is 15 amino acids. V was trimmed by 1 base and J by 0 bases, leaving 10 bases between them. Germline CDR1 LGHNA, CDR2 YSLEER. Here the CDR3 DNA reads TGCGCCAGCAGCCAAGGCAGGGCCAGCTCCTACGAGCAGTACTTC. Amino acids: CASSQGRASSYEQYF.

This clonotype turned up a few times. The chain employs TRBV4-3 and TRBJ2-5, with D perhaps being TRBD1 or TRBD2 (6 bases each). Germline CDR1 reads LGHNA; CDR2 reads YSLEER. Between the trimmed V and J ends, which lost 6 bases and 0 bases, there was a span of 8 bases. The CDR3 loop spans 13 amino acids. This CDR3 reads CASRGGNQETQYF. Written as DNA, the CDR3 is TGCGCCAGCAGAGGGGGGAACCAAGAGACCCAGTACTTC.

This clonotype occurred a few times. V and J are TRBV6-1 and TRBJ1-1; D unresolved. Germline V gene lookup returns CDR1 MNHNS and CDR2 SASEGT. V was clipped by 0 bases and J by 1 base, with 6 bases between them. This CDR3 region has 14 residues. CDR3 DNA sequence: TGTGCCAGCAGTGAAGCGCTAGCGAACACTGAAGCTTTCTTT. Translation gives CASSEALANTEAFF.